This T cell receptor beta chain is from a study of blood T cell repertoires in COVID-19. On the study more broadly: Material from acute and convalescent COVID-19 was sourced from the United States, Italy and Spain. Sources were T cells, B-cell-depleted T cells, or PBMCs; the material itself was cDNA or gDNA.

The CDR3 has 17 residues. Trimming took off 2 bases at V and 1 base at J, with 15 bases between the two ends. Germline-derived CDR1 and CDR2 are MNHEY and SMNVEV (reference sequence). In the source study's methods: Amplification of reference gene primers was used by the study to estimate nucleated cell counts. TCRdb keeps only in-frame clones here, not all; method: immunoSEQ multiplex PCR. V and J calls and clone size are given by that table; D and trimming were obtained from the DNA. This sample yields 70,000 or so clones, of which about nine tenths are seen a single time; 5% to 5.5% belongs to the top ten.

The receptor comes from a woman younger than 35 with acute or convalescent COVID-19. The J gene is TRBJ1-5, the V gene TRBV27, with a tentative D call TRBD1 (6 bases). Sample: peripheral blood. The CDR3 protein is CASSLRFWGQSNQPQHF. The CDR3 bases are TGTGCCAGCAGTTTACGTTTCTGGGGGCAAAGCAATCAGCCCCAGCATTTT.